This T cell receptor (beta chain) stems from a study of monozygotic twins with inflammatory bowel disease. Study conclusions and caveats: Clonotype overlap with others was lower in IBD patients than in healthy twins, a difference that was greatest with disease activity. There was no support for any single strong signal or clonotype associated with IBD.

Germline CDR1 and CDR2: MNHNS and SASEGT. The CDR3 runs 13 residues. Each TCR library used about 3,500 ng of total RNA. Amplification used two nested PCRs: 16 cycles, then around 9 cycles, on TCRalpha/TCRbeta cDNA. TCRdb re-analyzed the 5' RACE reads; it lists each CDR3 protein once, without DNA. The sample data list hundreds of thousands of distinct CDR3 sequences. About this clonotype: As yet, its antigen is unknown.

The sequence was obtained from a human donor with ulcerative colitis or Crohn's disease, or a healthy co-twin of an affected twin (not recorded which). The chain links TRBV6-1 to TRBJ2-7. Sequences were obtained from blood. CDR3 protein: CASSEQSSYEQYF.